Shown below are 18 T cell receptor beta chains from a single sample sequenced in a study of tumor-infiltrating lymphocytes in primary liver carcinoma. Total RNA amounting to 500 ng was the source from which TCR beta cDNA was made with a constant-region primer. Modified slightly, ARM-PCR produced TCR beta libraries over three nested multiplex PCR rounds. Running around 9 cycles apiece, the first two PCR rounds relied on TRBV1-TRBV30 forward primers together with a C-beta reverse primer. From the multiplex PCR reads, TCRdb called clonotypes with MiXCR, one entry per CDR3 protein. This table has 70,000 to 95,000 distinct CDR3 sequences, 60% to 80% appearing once. For each extraction, RNA and DNA were obtained together from around 20-30 mg of unsorted bulk tissue. Sequences were obtained from liver tumor tissue from sampling region 4. The subset is: tumor region T4, right-lateral pole. These receptors all stem from a middle-aged man with primary liver carcinoma and hepatitis B virus infection.

The rearrangement joins TRBV2 to TRBJ2-3, with 11 nucleotides matching TRBD1. Germline assignment: CDR1 SNHLY and CDR2 FYNNEI. Trimming at V came to 3 bases and at J to 6 bases, leaving 5 bases not matched to a gene. The CDR3 sequence is 15 residues long. The DNA of the CDR3 is TGTGCCAGCAGTGAGGACAGGGGGCGGATGGATACGCAGTATTTT. Protein: CASSEDRGRMDTQYF.

As concerns this clonotype: The junction departs from germline at one end; a sequencing error may be responsible. V gene TRBV7-3 combines with J gene TRBJ2-1; D is perhaps TRBD1 or TRBD2 (6 bases each). The CDR3 consists of 15 residues. CDR1 is SGHTA and CDR2 is FQGTGA in the germline V gene. CDR3 residues: CASSPKGGTYNELFF. As DNA, the CDR3 is TGTGCCAGCAGCCCCAAAGGGGGGACCTACAACGAGCTGTTCTTC.

Concerning this clonotype: Germline is not matched at one junction end, which may reflect a read error. The chain uses TRBV29-1 and TRBJ2-1; no clear D gene. CDR3 length: 12 amino acids. Germline CDR1 is SQVTM and CDR2 is ANQGSEA. CDR3 DNA: TGCAACGTTGTCCCATCCTACAATGAGCAGTTCTTC. Its protein is CNVVPSYNEQFF.

The chain joins TRBV4-1 to TRBJ1-3; D uncertain. The CDR3 has 17 residues. The germline gives CDR1 MGHRA, CDR2 YSYEKL. The CDR3 nucleotides read TGCATCAGCAGCCAAGTCCTTGATAGGGCCCCTGGAAACACCATATATTTT. Translation: CISSQVLDRAPGNTIYF.

As concerns this clonotype: Here the CDR3 omits its conserved ending phenylalanine or tryptophan, so a read error is the likely source. The rearrangement links TRBV5-4 to TRBJ2-7; D might be TRBD1 (6 bases). CDR3 size: 13 residues. The V end was cut by 4 bases, the J end by 9 bases, with 17 bases between. Germline values: CDR1 SGHNT, CDR2 YYREEE (reference sequence). CDR3 DNA: TGTGCCAGCAGCAGGCAGGGGCAAGTTCGGCAGTACTCC. Amino acids: CASSRQGQVRQYS.

This clonotype was seen a single time. The V call is TRBV10-2, the J call TRBJ1-4; D perhaps matches TRBD1 (5 bases). CDR1 and CDR2 (germline): WSHSY, SAAADI. The CDR3 contains 14 residues. The CDR3 loop reads CASNETATNEKLFF. CDR3 DNA sequence: TGCGCTAGTAATGAGACAGCAACTAATGAAAAACTGTTTTTT.

This clonotype is judged medium-sized. This chain connects TRBV6-6 to TRBJ1-1; D is perhaps TRBD1 (5 bases). The CDR3 is 15 residues long. Between the trimmed V and J ends, which lost 6 bases and 4 bases, there was a span of 18 bases. The germline V gene has CDR1 MNHNY and CDR2 SVGAGI (reference sequence). CDR3 DNA sequence: TGTGCCAGCAGGTCGGGGGTAGTGGCGCCCACTGAAGCTTTCTTT. Translating gives CASRSGVVAPTEAFF.

Points on this clonotype: This is likely a read error, given that the CDR3 carries no conserved phenylalanine or tryptophan at its end. The CDR3 loop is CASSSVSGGSRQETQYL. The DNA for the CDR3 is TGTGCCAGCAGCTCGGTCAGTGGGGGCAGTCGGCAAGAGACCCAGTACCTC. The gene calls are TRBV11-2 and TRBJ2-5; weak D call: TRBD1 (6 bases). V gave up 4 bases and J gave up 2 bases, with 20 bases separating them. The CDR3 loop spans 17 amino acids. Looked up from germline, CDR1 is SGHAT and CDR2 is FQNNGV.

On this clonotype: The germline gene is not matched at one end of the junction; a read error may be the cause. The rearrangement uses TRBV10-1 and TRBJ2-1; D not certain. The CDR3 is made up of 15 amino acids. CDR1 is WNHNN and CDR2 is SYGVQD in the germline V gene (reference sequence). The CDR3 loop reads CASSESIYPLDEQLF. CDR3 DNA sequence: TGCGCCAGCAGTGAGTCGATTTATCCCCTCGATGAGCAGCTATTC.

In this sample, this clonotype turned up once. The CDR3 does not close with the conserved phenylalanine or tryptophan, likely indicating a read error. V and J are TRBV29-1 and TRBJ2-3, with 7 bases lining up with TRBD1. This CDR3 has 13 residues. Per the germline V gene, CDR1 is SQVTM and CDR2 is ANQGSEA. The CDR3 region is CNAVTGSSDTQYS. The CDR3 bases are TGCAACGCTGTGACAGGGTCCTCAGATACGCAGTATTCT.

This clonotype was seen repeatedly, ten times or more. The chain combines TRBV4-2 with TRBJ2-1, with D perhaps TRBD1 (5 bases). V lost 4 bases and J 6 bases, leaving 13 bases between the germline ends. The CDR3 is 14 residues long. CDR1 and CDR2 from the germline V gene are LGHNA and YNFKEQ. The CDR3 DNA follows: TGTGCCAGCAGCCCCGTCGGGCAGGGCAATGAGCAGTTCTTC. Protein sequence: CASSPVGQGNEQFF.

In the case of this clonotype: A junction boundary mismatches the germline segment, possibly from a read error. This chain connects TRBV28 to TRBJ2-3; the D call may be TRBD1 or TRBD2 (5 bases each). Germline V gives CDR1 MDHEN, CDR2 SYDVKM. CDR3 length equals 16 residues. The CDR3 coding sequence is TGTGCCAGCAACCTTTTCGGGGACCGAAGCGGAGATATGCAGTATTTT. It codes for CASNLFGDRSGDMQYF.

The table lists this clonotype with a count of one. Given the absence of the conserved phenylalanine or tryptophan at the CDR3 end, a read error is likely. The DNA is omitted, as the CDR3 cannot be located on it reliably, and the CDR3 follows TCRdb's listing. The chain combines TRBV12-3 or TRBV12-4 with TRBJ2-5; the table's D call of TRBD1 was not tested on the DNA. Counting both end residues, the CDR3 totals 14 amino acids. The CDR3 protein is CARSTPVTQETEYI.

Regarding this clonotype: Given a much more abundant clone one base away, this may be a read error. The chain links TRBV14 to TRBJ2-1; 7 positions match TRBD2. Germline V gene data show CDR1 as SGHDN and CDR2 as FVKESK. CDR3 length: 18 residues. The junction had 14 bases not matched to a gene; V was cut back by 5 bases and J by 1 base. The CDR3 here is CASSVLAEVKGSYNEQFF. DNA of the CDR3: TGTGCCAGCAGCGTTCTAGCGGAAGTTAAGGGTTCCTACAATGAGCAGTTCTTC. Complete variable domain (other parts from reference TRBV14 and TRBJ2-1): EAGVTQFPSHSVIEKGQTVTLRCDPISGHDNLYWYRRVMGKEIKFLLHFVKESKQDESGMPNNRFLAERTGGTYSTLKVQPAELEDSGVYFCASSVLAEVKGSYNEQFFGPGTRLTVL.

The chain recombines TRBV11-2 with TRBJ2-1; a weak D match, TRBD1 (5 bases). The CDR3 covers 15 residues. The germline V gene encodes CDR1 SGHAT and CDR2 FQNNGV. Trimming removed 10 bases from V and 1 base from J, with 17 bases in between. CDR3: CATGQDKTSYNEQFF. DNA of the CDR3: TGTGCCACCGGACAAGACAAGACATCCTACAATGAGCAGTTCTTC.

With respect to this clonotype: One end of the junction does not line up with germline, which may come from a read error. J is TRBJ1-1 and V is TRBV11-3; tentatively, D is TRBD1 (6 bases). Germline CDR1 reads SGHNT; CDR2 reads YENEEA. The CDR3 totals 13 residues. The CDR3 DNA reads as TGTGCCGTCAGCATCACAGGGAACAGTGAAGCTTTCTTT. It encodes CAVSITGNSEAFF.

For this clonotype: The CDR3 end shows no conserved phenylalanine or tryptophan, and so a read error is likely. V and J are TRBV6-5 and TRBJ1-1, with TRBD1 matching 9 bases. J was trimmed by 6 bases and V by 9 bases; bases with no gene match: 11. There are 14 residues in the CDR3. Germline CDR1 MNHEY, CDR2 SVGAGI. CDR3 nucleotides: TGTGCCAGTAGCCGGGATGACAGGGGGGCTGAAGCTTTCCTT. As protein: CASSRDDRGAEAFL.

The V and J genes are TRBV6-6 and TRBJ1-5; D is perhaps TRBD1 (5 bases). Germline CDR1 and CDR2: MNHNY and SVGAGI (reference sequence). Trimming stripped 7 bases from V and 5 bases from J, with 18 bases between. The CDR3 is made up of 15 amino acids. Written as DNA, the CDR3 is TGTGCCAGCAATCCAAGGCAGGGTCCTCATCAGCCCCAGCATTTT. Its translation is CASNPRQGPHQPQHF.